The rows below give T cell receptor beta chains drawn from one sample of a study of blood T cell repertoires in COVID-19. Clones were read by immunoSEQ multiplex PCR, and TCRdb kept only the in-frame ones, dropping some. Of 15,000 to 20,000 clones in the sample, roughly nine tenths are singletons; the top ten hold approximately 34%. Material: peripheral blood. The receptors originated from a woman older than 75 with COVID-19, enrolled during active disease. Each CDR3 is given without its conserved first and last residue.

v_gene: TRBV18
CDR3aa: ASSLADQGRNSPLH

v_gene: TRBV5-4
CDR3aa: ASSLQGGYEQY

v_gene: TRBV5-4
CDR3aa: ASNNGGDYGYT

v_gene: TRBV4-2
CDR3aa: ASSQARGGETYNEQF

v_gene: TRBV5-4
CDR3aa: ASSPDRVDGGYT

v_gene: TRBV19
CDR3aa: ASSARQGGNYNEQF

v_gene: TRBV29-1
CDR3aa: SVHLVGGPTDTQY

v_gene: TRBV5-6
CDR3aa: ASSLQGSRDTQY

v_gene: TRBV12-3/TRBV12-4
CDR3aa: ASSVNEQF

v_gene: TRBV4-2
CDR3aa: ASSQGLAGVRAYEQY

v_gene: TRBV4-2
CDR3aa: ASSQVSESSYEQY

v_gene: TRBV9
CDR3aa: ASSVATSLTYEQY

v_gene: TRBV2
CDR3aa: ASSLGTRQYEQY

v_gene: TRBV7-9
CDR3aa: ASSGLAGAGETQY

v_gene: TRBV5-1
CDR3aa: ASSLGTGGDEQY

v_gene: TRBV4-3
CDR3aa: ASSQDLVDEKLF

v_gene: TRBV4-1
CDR3aa: ASSQVNRQGWAKLF

v_gene: TRBV4-2
CDR3aa: ASSQEHGLAGVGTGELF

v_gene: TRBV5-1
CDR3aa: ASSLVGRAGNEQF

v_gene: TRBV7-8
CDR3aa: ASSLGQSQY

v_gene: TRBV7-3
CDR3aa: ASSQGRGNEQY

v_gene: TRBV5-6
CDR3aa: ASSSGTSSDADTQY

v_gene: TRBV16
CDR3aa: ASSPGDLRPQH